This TCR beta chain was sequenced during a study of T cell responses to AZD1222 COVID-19 vaccine. Study at large: Pooled together were second doses at about 4 or about 12 weeks. Study-wide points: Elevations in Spike-specific TCR breadth and depth followed administration of two AZD1222 doses. Clonal diversity was possibly underestimated, and white British individuals and females predominated among donors. The CD4 TCRs associated with vaccination extended across spike and predominated at 160-218 and 743-854.

The CDR3 extends over 13 amino acids. The V end was cut by 5 bases, the J end by 8 bases, with 12 bases between. As regards this clone: No antigen is known for it.

Only in-frame clones appear in the TCRdb table, and some are missing; sequencing was by immunoSEQ multiplex PCR. The sample carries approximately 92,000 clones, roughly 88% recorded once. The sample here was peripheral blood, taken on day 0 of AZD1222 vaccination. The receptor comes from an adult in good health. This chain uses TRBV12-3 or TRBV12-4 with TRBJ1-4, with D maybe TRBD1 (5 bases). In DNA form, the CDR3 reads TGTGCCAGCAGTCTGGGACGAGGAGAAAAACTGTTTTTT. This translates into CASSLGRGEKLFF.